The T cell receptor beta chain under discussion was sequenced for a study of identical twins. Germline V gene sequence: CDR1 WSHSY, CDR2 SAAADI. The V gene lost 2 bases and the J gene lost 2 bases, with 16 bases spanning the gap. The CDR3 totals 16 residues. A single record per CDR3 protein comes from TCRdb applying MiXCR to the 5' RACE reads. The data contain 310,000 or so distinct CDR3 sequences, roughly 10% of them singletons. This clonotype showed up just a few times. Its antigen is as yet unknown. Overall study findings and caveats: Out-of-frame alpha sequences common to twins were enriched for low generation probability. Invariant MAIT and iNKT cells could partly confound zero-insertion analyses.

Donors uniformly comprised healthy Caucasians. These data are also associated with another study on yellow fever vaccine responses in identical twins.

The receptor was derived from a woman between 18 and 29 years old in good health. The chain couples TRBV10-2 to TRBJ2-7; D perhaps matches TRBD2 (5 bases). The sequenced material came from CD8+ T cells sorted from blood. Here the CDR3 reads CASSEEITGNTYEQYF. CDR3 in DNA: TGCGCCAGCAGTGAGGAAATCACGGGAAATACCTACGAGCAGTACTTC.